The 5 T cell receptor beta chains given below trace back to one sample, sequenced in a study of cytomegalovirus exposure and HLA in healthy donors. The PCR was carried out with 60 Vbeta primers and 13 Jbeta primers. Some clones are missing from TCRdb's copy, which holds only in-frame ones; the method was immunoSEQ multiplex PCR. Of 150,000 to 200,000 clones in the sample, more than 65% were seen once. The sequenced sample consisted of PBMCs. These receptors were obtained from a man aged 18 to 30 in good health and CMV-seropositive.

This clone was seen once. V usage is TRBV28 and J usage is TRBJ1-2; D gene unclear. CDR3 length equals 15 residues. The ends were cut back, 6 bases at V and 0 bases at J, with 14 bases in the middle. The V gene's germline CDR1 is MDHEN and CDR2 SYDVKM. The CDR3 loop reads CASSVELRANYGYTF. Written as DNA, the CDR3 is TGTGCCAGCAGCGTCGAGCTCCGAGCTAACTATGGCTACACCTTC.

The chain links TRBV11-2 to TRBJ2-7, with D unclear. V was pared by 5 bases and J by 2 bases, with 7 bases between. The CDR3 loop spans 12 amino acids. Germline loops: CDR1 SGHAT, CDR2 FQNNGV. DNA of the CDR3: TGTGCCAGCAGCAGTACACCCTACGAGCAGTACTTC. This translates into CASSSTPYEQYF.

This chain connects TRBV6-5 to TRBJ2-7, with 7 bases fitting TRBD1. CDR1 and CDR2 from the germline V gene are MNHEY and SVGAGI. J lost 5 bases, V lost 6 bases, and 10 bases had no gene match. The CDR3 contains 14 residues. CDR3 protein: CASSQTGFIDEQYF. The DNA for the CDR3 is TGTGCCAGCAGCCAGACAGGGTTTATCGACGAGCAGTACTTC.

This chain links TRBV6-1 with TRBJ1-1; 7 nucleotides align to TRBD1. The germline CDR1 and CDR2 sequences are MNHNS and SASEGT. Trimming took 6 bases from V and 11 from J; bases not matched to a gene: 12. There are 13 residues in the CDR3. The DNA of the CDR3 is TGTGCCAGCAGCCCGACAGGGTTTTTGCGGGCTTTCTTT. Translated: CASSPTGFLRAFF.

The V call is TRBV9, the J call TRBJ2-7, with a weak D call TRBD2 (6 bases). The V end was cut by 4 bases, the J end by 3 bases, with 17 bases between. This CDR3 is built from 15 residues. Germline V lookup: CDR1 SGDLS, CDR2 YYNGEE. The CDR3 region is CASSLRTGDHYEQYF. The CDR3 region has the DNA TGTGCCAGCAGCTTACGGACGGGGGATCACTACGAGCAGTACTTC.